The TCR beta chain under discussion was sequenced for a study of blood T cell repertoires in COVID-19. Study-wide background: The study drew acute and convalescent COVID-19 samples from the United States, Italy and Spain. The cDNA or gDNA used as material had been derived from T cells, B-cell-depleted T cells, or PBMCs.

Germline loops: CDR1 SGDLS, CDR2 YYNGEE. The CDR3 covers 16 residues. V shed 0 bases and J shed 1 base, with 13 bases lying between them. Per the authors' pipeline: Amplified reference gene primers provided the basis for estimating nucleated cell counts. Profiled with immunoSEQ multiplex PCR; TCRdb holds only in-frame clones, not every one. The DNA was the basis for D and trimming; V, J and clone size are from that table. The sample records about 280,000 clones, around 87% being singletons. The chain links TRBV9 to TRBJ1-2; D possibly corresponds to TRBD1 (6 bases). This TCR derives from a young woman who had recovered from COVID-19. The material sequenced was peripheral blood. The CDR3 region has the DNA TGTGCCAGCAGCGTAGTACCCAAGGACAGTAACTATGGCTACACCTTC. Protein: CASSVVPKDSNYGYTF.